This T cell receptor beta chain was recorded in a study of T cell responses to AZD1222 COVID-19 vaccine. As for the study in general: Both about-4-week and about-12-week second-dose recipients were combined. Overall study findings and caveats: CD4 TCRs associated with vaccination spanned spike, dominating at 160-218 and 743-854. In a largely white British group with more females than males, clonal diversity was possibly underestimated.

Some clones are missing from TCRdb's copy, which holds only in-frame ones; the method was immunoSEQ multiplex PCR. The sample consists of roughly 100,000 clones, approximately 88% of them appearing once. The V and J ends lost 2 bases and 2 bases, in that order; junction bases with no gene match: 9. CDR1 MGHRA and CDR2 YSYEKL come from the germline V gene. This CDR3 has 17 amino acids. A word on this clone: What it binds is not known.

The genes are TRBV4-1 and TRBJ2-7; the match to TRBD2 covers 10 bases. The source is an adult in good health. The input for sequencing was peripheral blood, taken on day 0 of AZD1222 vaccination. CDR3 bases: TGCGCCAGCAGCCAAACCGCCGGGACTAGCGCAACCTACGAGCAGTACTTC. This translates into CASSQTAGTSATYEQYF.